This T cell receptor (beta chain) was recovered during a study of CD8+ T cells in alopecia areata. Findings of the study overall: Sequencing of scalp samples also captures resident alphabeta T cells of normal skin. Lesional scalp, notably in alopecia totalis/universalis, had clonality above that of normal scalp.

CD4+ and CD8+ T cells were sorted from PBMCs. The CDR3 contains 13 residues. Germline V gene data show CDR1 as MNHEY and CDR2 as SMNVEV (reference sequence). Trimming stripped 8 bases from V and 6 bases from J, with 16 bases between. cDNA prepared by RNA extraction and subsequent reverse transcription served as the template for sequencing. Sequencing was performed with immunoSEQ multiplex PCR; in TCRdb, only in-frame clones are kept and a portion is missing. The sample includes around 190,000 clones, around 50% of them seen just once. The table lists this clone with a count of one. Its antigen is undetermined.

This TCR derives from a human donor in good health. The material sequenced was CD8+ T cells sorted from blood. The chain is built from TRBV27 and TRBJ1-2, with a weak D call TRBD1 (6 bases). The CDR3 protein is CASARGGRDGYTF. In DNA, the CDR3 is TGTGCCAGCGCCCGGGGGGGGCGGGATGGCTACACCTTC.